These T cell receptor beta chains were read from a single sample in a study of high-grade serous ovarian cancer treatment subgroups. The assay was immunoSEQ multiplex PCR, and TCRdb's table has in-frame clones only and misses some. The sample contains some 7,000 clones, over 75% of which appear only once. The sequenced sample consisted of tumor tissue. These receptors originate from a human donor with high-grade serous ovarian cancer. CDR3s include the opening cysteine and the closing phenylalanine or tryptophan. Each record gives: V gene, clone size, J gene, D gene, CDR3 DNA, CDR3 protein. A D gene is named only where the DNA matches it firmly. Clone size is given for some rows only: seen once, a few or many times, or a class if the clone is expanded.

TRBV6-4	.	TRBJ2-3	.	TGTGCCAGCAGTAAAGTAGCGGAAACAGATACGCAGTATTTT	CASSKVAETDTQYF
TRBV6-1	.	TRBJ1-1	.	TGTGCCAGCGGATGGACAGATTTTTTGGACACTGAAGCTTTCTTT	CASGWTDFLDTEAFF
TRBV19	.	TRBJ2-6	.	TGTGCCACGGAGTTCTCTGGGGCCAACGTCCTGACTTTC	CATEFSGANVLTF
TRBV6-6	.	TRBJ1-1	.	TGTGCCAGCCTAGGCGTCGGGGACACTGAAGCTTTCTTT	CASLGVGDTEAFF
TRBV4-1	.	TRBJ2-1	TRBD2	TGCGCCAGCAGCCAAACGGGGCAGCGGGGGGCATCGGAGCAGTTCTTC	CASSQTGQRGASEQFF
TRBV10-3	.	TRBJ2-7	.	TGTGCCACCTTCGACACGGCCTACGAGCAGTACTTC	CATFDTAYEQYF
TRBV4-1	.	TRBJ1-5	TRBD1	TGCGCCAGCAGCTGCCAATTGGGAGACAGGGGAAGTCAGCCCCAGCATTTT	CASSCQLGDRGSQPQHF
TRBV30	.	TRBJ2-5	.	TGTGCCTGGAGTGTAGGTGGGGGGGCCTCCCAAGAGACCCAGTACTTC	CAWSVGGGASQETQYF
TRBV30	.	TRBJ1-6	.	TGTGCCTGGTGTAGCCAAAGCTCCTATAATTCACCCCTCCACTTT	CAWCSQSSYNSPLHF
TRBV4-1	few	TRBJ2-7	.	TGCGCCAGCAGCCAAGGAGGGGGGCCCTACGAGCAGTACTTC	CASSQGGGPYEQYF
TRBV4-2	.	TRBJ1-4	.	TGTGCCAGCAGCCAAGTTTTGAGGCAGGGGTCGGGTGAAAAACTGTTTTTT	CASSQVLRQGSGEKLFF
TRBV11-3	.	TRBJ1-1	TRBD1	TGTGCCAGCAGCCGGGACAGGGCGGGAAACACTGAAGCTTTCTTT	CASSRDRAGNTEAFF
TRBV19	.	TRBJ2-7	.	TGTGCCAGTAGTATCATGGGTGACGGCGACTACGAGCAGTACTTC	CASSIMGDGDYEQYF
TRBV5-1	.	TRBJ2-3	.	TGCGCCAGCAGCTTGGGCGGGGATCTCACAGATACGCAGTATTTT	CASSLGGDLTDTQYF
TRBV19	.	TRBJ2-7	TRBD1	TGTGCCAGTAGTCGGGACAGGAGTTCCGAGCAGTACTTC	CASSRDRSSEQYF
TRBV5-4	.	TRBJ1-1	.	TGTGCCAGCAGCTTTGGCGGCAGGGGAGGCACTGAAGCTTTCTTT	CASSFGGRGGTEAFF
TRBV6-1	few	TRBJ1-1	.	TGTGCCAGCAGCCAAGGGGGGAGATCAGCTTTCTTT	CASSQGGRSAFF
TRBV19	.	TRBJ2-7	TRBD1	TGTGCCAGTAGACCTCCGGGGACAGGGGGCCTGCGGGAGCAGTACTTC	CASRPPGTGGLREQYF
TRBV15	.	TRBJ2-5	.	TGTGCCACCAGCAGAGGGGGGGCGGAACAAGAGACCCAGTACTTC	CATSRGGAEQETQYF
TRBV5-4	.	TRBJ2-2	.	TGTGCCAGCAGCTCAAAGGGCAGGGTCGCCACCGGGGAGCTGTTTTTT	CASSSKGRVATGELFF
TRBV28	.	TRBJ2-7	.	TGTGCCAGCAGTTTAGGGGGGCGCGGGTACGAGCAGTACTTC	CASSLGGRGYEQYF
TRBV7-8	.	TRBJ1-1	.	TGTGCCAGCAGCTTAGCAGGGATTGGTGAAGCTTTCTTT	CASSLAGIGEAFF
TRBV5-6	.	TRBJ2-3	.	TGTGCCAGCAGCCCTGACTACTCCACAGATACGCAGTATTTT	CASSPDYSTDTQYF
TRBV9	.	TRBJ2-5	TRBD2	TGTGCCAGCAGCGTGCGCGGGGGGCCCCAGGAGACCCAGTACTTC	CASSVRGGPQETQYF
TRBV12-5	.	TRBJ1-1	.	TGTGCTAGTGGTTCTTGGGGTTCGAACACTGAAGCTTTCTTT	CASGSWGSNTEAFF
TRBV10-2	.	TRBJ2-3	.	TGCGCCAGTCGACCCGGGGTTAGCACAGATACGCAGTATTTT	CASRPGVSTDTQYF
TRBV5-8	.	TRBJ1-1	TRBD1	TGTGCCAGCAGCTTGTTTCGTGGACAGGGATACACTGAAGCTTTCTTT	CASSLFRGQGYTEAFF
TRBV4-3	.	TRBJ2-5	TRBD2	TGCGCCAGCAGCCCGGGGACTAGCGGGCAAGAGACCCAGTACTTC	CASSPGTSGQETQYF
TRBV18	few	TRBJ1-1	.	TGTGCCAGCTCACCGTTAAGGGGGAGCACTGAAGCTTTCTTT	CASSPLRGSTEAFF
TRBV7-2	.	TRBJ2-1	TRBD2	TGTGCCAGCAGCGATAGCGGGGGGTCTCACAATGAGCAGTTCTTC	CASSDSGGSHNEQFF
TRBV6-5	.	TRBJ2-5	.	TGTGCCAGCAGTCGGGGGACAGTAAGGGAGACCCAGTACTTC	CASSRGTVRETQYF
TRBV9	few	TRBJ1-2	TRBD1	TGTGCCAGCAGCGCTGCCGGGACAGGCCACTATGGCTACACCTTC	CASSAAGTGHYGYTF
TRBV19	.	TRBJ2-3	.	TGTGCCAGTAGTATAATTGTGGGGGGCACAGATACGCAGTATTTT	CASSIIVGGTDTQYF
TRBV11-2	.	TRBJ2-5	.	TGTGCCAGCACCCTGGGAGGTATTCAAGAGACCCAGTACTTC	CASTLGGIQETQYF
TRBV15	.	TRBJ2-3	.	TGTGCCACCAGCTCGCAAATAGGGCCAGGGGGCACAGATACGCAGTATTTT	CATSSQIGPGGTDTQYF
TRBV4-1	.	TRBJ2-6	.	TGCGCCAGCAGCCAAGCCTCGACAGGTACTGGGGCCAACGTCCTGACTTTC	CASSQASTGTGANVLTF
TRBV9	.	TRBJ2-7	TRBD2	TGTGCCAGCAGCGTAGAGGGGAGGGTGAAGGACGAGCAGTACTTC	CASSVEGRVKDEQYF
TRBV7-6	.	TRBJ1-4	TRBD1	TGTGCCAGCAGCGTACGACAGGGGGCCGATGAAAAACTGTTTTTT	CASSVRQGADEKLFF
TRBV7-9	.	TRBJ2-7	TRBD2	TGTGCCAGCAGCCCCCGGGGAGGGTTCGAGCAGTACTTC	CASSPRGGFEQYF
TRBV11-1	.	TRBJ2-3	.	TGTGCCAGCAGCCCAGATACGCAGTATTTT	CASSPDTQYF
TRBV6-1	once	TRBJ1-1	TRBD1	TGTGCCAGCAGTGAAGACAGGGGCCTTTTCTTT	CASSEDRGLFF
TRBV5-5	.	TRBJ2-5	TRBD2	TGTGCCAGCAGCTTGGAGGCTAGCGGCCTGTACCAAGAGACCCAGTACTTC	CASSLEASGLYQETQYF
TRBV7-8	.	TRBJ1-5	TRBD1	TGTGCCAGCAGCTCTTCGACAGGGGGCGTGCAACAGCCCCAGCATTTT	CASSSSTGGVQQPQHF
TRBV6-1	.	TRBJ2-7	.	TGTGCCAGCAGTGAACTCGGTTCCTACGAGCAGTACTTC	CASSELGSYEQYF
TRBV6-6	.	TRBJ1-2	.	TGTGCCAGCAGTGGGGGGGAGGGCTATGGCTACACCTTC	CASSGGEGYGYTF
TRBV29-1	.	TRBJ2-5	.	TGCAGCGTTGAAATCTTGGCGGGGCGGACCCAGTACTTC	CSVEILAGRTQYF
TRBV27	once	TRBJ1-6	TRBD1	TGTGCCAGCAGTTTCTACCGGGACAGGATTAATTCACCCCTCCACTTT	CASSFYRDRINSPLHF
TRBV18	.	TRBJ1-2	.	TGTGCCAGCTCACCCTCCGGGTCCTCCTATGGCTACACCTTC	CASSPSGSSYGYTF
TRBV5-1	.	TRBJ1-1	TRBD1	TGCGCCAGCAGCTTAAGACAGGGGCAGAGGTACACTGAAGCTTTCTTT	CASSLRQGQRYTEAFF
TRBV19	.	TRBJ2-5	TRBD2	TGTGCCAGTAGCCCACGGAGCGGGGGCCCTTGGGAGACCCAGTACTTC	CASSPRSGGPWETQYF
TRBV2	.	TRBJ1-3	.	TGTGCCAGCAGTGAGTTTAACTCTGGAAACACCATATATTTT	CASSEFNSGNTIYF
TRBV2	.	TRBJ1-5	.	TGTGCCAGCAGTGCTCTCCATCCCACGGGTCAGCCCCAGCATTTT	CASSALHPTGQPQHF
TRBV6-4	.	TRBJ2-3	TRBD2	TGTGCCAGCAGTGAATACGGGACTAGCGGCACAGATACGCAGTATTTT	CASSEYGTSGTDTQYF
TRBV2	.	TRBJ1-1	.	TGTGCCAGCAGACTGGACGGAAACACTGAAGCTTTCTTT	CASRLDGNTEAFF
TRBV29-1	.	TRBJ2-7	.	TGCAGCGTTGCAGGGCAGGGCCCCGGTCGGGCCTACGAGCAGTACTTC	CSVAGQGPGRAYEQYF
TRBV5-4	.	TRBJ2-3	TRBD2	TGTGCCAGCAGCCACCCCAGCGGGGGGGCGTATACGCAGTATTTT	CASSHPSGGAYTQYF
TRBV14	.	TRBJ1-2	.	TGTGCCAGCAGCGAAGCCAGGATTTCCTTCTATGGCTACACCTTC	CASSEARISFYGYTF